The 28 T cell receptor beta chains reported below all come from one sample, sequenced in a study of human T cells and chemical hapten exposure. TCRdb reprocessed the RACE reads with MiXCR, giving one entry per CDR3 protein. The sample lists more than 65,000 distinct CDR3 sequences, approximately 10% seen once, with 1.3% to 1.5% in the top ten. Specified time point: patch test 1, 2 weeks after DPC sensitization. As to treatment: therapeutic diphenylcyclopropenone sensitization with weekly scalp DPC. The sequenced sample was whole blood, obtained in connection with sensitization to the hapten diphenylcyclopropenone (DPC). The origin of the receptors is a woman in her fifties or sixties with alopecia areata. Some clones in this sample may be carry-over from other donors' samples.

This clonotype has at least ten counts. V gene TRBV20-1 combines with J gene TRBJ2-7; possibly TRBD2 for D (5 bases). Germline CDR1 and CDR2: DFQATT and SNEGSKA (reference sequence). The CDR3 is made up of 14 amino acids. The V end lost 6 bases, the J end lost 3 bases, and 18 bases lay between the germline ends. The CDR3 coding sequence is TGCAGTGCCCCCGGACGGGGAAGGCACTACGAGCAGTACTTC. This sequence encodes CSAPGRGRHYEQYF.

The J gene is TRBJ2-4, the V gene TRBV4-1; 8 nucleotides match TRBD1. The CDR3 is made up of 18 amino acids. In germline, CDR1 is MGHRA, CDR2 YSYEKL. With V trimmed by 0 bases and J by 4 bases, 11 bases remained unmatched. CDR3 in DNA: TGCGCCAGCAGCCAAGATGTGGGACCCGGGACAGGAAAAAACATTCAGTACTTC. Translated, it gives CASSQDVGPGTGKNIQYF.

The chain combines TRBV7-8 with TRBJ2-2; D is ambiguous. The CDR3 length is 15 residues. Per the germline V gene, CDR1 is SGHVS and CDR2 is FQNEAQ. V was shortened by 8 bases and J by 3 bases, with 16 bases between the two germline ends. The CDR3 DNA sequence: TGTGCCAGCGGTTCGGGTCGAGAATACACCGGGGAGCTGTTTTTT. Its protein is CASGSGREYTGELFF. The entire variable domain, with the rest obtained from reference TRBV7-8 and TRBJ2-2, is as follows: GAGVSQSPRYKVAKRGQDVALRCDPISGHVSLFWYQQALGQGPEFLTYFQNEAQLDKSGLPSDRFFAERPEGSVSTLKIQRTQQEDSAVYLCASGSGREYTGELFFGEGSRLTVL.

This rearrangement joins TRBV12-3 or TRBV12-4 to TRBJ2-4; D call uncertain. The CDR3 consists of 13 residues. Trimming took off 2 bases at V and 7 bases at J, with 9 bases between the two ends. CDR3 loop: CASSLKDNNIQYF. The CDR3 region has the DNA TGTGCCAGCAGTTTAAAAGACAACAACATTCAGTACTTC.

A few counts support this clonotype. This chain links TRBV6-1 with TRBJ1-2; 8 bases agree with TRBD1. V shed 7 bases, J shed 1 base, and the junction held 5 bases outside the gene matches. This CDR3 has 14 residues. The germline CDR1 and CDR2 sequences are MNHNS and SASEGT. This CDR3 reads CASNRGRFNYGYTF. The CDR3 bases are TGTGCCAGCAACAGGGGGAGGTTTAACTATGGCTACACCTTC.

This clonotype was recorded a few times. This CDR3 reads CSVDRGANEQFF. CDR3 in DNA: TGCAGCGTTGACAGGGGGGCCAATGAGCAGTTCTTC. The chain employs TRBV29-1 and TRBJ2-1; a possible D gene is TRBD1 (7 bases). The CDR3 runs 12 residues. Trimming left V 3 bases short and J 6 bases short, with 9 bases between. Germline V lookup: CDR1 SQVTM, CDR2 ANQGSEA.

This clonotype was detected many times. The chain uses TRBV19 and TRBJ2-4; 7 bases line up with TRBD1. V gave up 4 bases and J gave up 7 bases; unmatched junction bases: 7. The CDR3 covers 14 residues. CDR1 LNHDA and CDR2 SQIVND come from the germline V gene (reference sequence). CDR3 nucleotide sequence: TGTGCCAGTAGTAGAGGGGGCAATGGTAACATTCAGTACTTC. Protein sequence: CASSRGGNGNIQYF.

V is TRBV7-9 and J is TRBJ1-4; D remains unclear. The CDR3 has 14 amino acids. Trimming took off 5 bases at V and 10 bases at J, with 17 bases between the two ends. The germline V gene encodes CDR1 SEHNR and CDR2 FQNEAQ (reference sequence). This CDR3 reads CASSRGRGEGKLFF. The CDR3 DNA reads TGTGCCAGCAGCCGTGGACGGGGAGAAGGAAAACTGTTTTTT.

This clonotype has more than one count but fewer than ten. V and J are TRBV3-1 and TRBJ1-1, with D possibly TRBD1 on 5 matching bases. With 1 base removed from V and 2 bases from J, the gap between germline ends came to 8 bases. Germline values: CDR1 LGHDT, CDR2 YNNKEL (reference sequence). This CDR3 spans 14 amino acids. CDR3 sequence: CASSQGTLNTEAFF. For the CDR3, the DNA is TGTGCCAGCAGCCAAGGGACATTAAACACTGAAGCTTTCTTT. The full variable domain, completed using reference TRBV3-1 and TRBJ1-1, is DTAVSQTPKYLVTQMGNDKSIKCEQNLGHDTMYWYKQDSKKFLKIMFSYNNKELIINETVPNRFSPKSPDKAHLNLHINSLELGDSAVYFCASSQGTLNTEAFFGQGTRLTVV.

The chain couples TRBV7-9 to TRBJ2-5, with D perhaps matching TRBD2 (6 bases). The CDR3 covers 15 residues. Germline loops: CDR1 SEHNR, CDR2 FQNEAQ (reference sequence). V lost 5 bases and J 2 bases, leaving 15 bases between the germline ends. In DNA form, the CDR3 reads TGTGCCAGCAGCCCTGGGGCTAGCGTGCAAGAGACCCAGTACTTC. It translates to CASSPGASVQETQYF.

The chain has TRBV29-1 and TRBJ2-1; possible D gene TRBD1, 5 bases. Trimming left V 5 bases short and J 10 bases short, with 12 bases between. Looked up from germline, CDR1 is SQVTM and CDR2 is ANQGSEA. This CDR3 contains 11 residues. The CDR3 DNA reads TGCAGCGTTCCAGGGTACAGCGAGCAGTTCTTC. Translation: CSVPGYSEQFF.

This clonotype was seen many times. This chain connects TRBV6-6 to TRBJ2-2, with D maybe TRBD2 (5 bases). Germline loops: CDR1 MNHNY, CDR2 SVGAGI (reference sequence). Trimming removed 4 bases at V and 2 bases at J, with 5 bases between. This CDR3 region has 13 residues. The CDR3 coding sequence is TGTGCCAGCAGTTCGGGAAACACCGGGGAGCTGTTTTTT. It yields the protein CASSSGNTGELFF.

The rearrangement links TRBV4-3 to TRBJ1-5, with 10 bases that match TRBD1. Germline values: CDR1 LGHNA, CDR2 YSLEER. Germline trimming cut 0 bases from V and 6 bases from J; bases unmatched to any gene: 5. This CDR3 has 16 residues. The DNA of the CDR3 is TGCGCCAGCAGCCAAGAAGGGACAGGGGATTGTCAGCCCCAGCATTTT. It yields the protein CASSQEGTGDCQPQHF.

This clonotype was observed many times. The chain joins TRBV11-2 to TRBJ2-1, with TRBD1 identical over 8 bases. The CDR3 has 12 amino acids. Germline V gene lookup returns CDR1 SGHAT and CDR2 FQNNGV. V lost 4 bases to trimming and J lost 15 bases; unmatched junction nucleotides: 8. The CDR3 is CASSSYAGTGFF. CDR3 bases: TGTGCCAGCAGCTCCTACGCCGGGACAGGGTTCTTC.

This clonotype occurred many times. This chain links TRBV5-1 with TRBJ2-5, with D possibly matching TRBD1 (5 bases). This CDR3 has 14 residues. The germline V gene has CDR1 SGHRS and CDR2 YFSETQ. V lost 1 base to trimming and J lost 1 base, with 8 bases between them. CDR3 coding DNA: TGCGCCAGCAGCTTGTCCAGGGTCCAAGAGACCCAGTACTTC. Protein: CASSLSRVQETQYF.

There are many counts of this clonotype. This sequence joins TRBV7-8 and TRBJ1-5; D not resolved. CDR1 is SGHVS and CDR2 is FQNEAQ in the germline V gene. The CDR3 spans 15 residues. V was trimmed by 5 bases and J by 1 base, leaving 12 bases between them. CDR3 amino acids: CASSLSRGSNQPQHF. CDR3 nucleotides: TGTGCCAGCAGCCTGTCCCGGGGAAGCAATCAGCCCCAGCATTTT.

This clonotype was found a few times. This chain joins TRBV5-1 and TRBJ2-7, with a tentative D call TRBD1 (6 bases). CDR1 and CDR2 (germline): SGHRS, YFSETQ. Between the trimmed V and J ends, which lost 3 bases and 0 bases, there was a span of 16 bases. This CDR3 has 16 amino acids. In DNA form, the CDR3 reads TGCGCCAGCAGCTCTGTGGGGGCAGGGAGCTCCTACGAGCAGTACTTC. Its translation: CASSSVGAGSSYEQYF.

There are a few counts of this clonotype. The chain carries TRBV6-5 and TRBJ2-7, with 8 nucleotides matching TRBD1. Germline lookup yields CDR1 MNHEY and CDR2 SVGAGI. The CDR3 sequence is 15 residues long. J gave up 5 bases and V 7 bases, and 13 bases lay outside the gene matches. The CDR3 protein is CASTPPLGQADEQYF. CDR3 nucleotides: TGTGCCAGCACCCCACCCCTGGGACAGGCCGACGAGCAGTACTTC.

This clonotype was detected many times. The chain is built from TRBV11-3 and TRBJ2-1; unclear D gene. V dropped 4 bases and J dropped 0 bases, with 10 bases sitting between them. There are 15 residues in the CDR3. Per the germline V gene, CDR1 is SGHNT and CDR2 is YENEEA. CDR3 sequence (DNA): TGTGCCAGCAGCTCCCCGCAGAGCTCCTACAATGAGCAGTTCTTC. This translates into CASSSPQSSYNEQFF.

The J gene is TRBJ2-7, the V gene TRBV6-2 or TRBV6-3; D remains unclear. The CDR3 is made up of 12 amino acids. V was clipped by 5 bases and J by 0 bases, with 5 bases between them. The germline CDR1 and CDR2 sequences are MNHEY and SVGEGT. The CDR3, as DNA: TGTGCCAGCAGTGACTTCTCCTACGAGCAGTACTTC. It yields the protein CASSDFSYEQYF.

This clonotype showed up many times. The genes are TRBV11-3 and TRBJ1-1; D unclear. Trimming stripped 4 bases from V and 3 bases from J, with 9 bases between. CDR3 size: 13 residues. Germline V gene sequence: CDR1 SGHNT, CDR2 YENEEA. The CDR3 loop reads CASSSNRDTEAFF. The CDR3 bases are TGTGCCAGCAGCTCAAACCGGGACACTGAAGCTTTCTTT.

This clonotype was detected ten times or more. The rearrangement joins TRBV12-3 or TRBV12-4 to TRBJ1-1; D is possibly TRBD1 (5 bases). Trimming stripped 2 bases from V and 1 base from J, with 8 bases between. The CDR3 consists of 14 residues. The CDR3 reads CASSLRQGNTEAFF. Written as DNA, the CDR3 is TGTGCCAGCAGTTTAAGGCAGGGGAACACTGAAGCTTTCTTT.

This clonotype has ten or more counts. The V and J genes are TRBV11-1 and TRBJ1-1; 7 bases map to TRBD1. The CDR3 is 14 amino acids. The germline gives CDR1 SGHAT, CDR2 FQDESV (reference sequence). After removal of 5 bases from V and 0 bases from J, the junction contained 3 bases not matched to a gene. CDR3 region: CASSPGQLNTEAFF. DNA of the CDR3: TGTGCCAGCAGCCCGGGACAGTTGAACACTGAAGCTTTCTTT.

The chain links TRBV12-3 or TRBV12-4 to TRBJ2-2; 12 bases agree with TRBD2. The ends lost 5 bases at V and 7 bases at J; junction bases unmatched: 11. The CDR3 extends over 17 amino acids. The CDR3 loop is CASSQRTSGNSGGELFF. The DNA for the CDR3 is TGTGCCAGCAGTCAGAGGACTAGCGGGAACTCGGGCGGGGAGCTGTTTTTT.

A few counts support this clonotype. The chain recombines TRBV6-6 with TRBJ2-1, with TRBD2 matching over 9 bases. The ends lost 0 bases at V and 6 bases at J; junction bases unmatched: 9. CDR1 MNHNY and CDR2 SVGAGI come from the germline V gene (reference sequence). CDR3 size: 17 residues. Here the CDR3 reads CASSYSKSRGRANEQFF. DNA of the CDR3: TGTGCCAGCAGTTACTCGAAAAGCCGCGGGAGGGCCAATGAGCAGTTCTTC.

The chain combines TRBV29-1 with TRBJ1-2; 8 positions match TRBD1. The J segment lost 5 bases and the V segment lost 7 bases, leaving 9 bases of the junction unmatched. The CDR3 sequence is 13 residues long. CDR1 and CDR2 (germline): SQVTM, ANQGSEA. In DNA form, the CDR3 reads TGCAGCGCAGGGGGCGCGGTTGATTATGGCTACACCTTC. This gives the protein CSAGGAVDYGYTF.

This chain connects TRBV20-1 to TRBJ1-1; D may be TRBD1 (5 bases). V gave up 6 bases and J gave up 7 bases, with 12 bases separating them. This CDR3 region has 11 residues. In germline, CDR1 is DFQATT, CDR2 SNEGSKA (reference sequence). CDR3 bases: TGCAGTGCCCCCCACCAGGGTGAAGCTTTCTTT. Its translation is CSAPHQGEAFF.

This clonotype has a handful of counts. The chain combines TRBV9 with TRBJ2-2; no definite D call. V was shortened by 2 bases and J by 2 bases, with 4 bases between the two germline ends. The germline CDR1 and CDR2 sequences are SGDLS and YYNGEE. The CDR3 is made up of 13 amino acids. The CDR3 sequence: CASSVPNTGELFF. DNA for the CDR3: TGTGCCAGCAGCGTGCCCAACACCGGGGAGCTGTTTTTT.